This TCR beta chain was recorded in a study of T-cell reconstitution after alpha-beta-depleted transplantation in children. Findings and caveats of the study: A year post-transplant, T-cell counts and diversity derived mostly from newly produced T cells. TCRbeta diversity was high at day 60 in some patients (a result of surviving recipient T cells and thymic progenitors). The origin of alpha-beta T cells about two months after transplant was reportedly several hundred expanded graft clones.

The J segment lost 2 bases and the V segment lost 4 bases, leaving 7 bases of the junction unmatched. The CDR3 runs 16 residues. CDR1 and CDR2 from the germline V gene are ENHRY and SYGVKD. As concerns this clonotype: The target antigen is unknown.

Unique molecular identifiers were used to barcode this TCRbeta library. TCRdb passed the PCR reads through MiXCR, listing each CDR3 protein once. The sample lists fewer than 700,000 distinct CDR3 sequences, about an eighth seen once, with around 2.2% in the top ten. The receptor's source is a male patient younger than 18 who had a stem cell transplant for acute myeloid leukemia, so the T cells may come from the graft donor. V is TRBV10-3 and J is TRBJ2-3; 9 nucleotides align to TRBD1. Sample: PBMCs, mostly from graft donor cells, taken 360 days after TCRalphabeta/CD19-depleted stem cell transplant. CDR3 loop: CAISGLGQGFTDTQYF. CDR3 DNA sequence: TGTGCCATCAGTGGGTTGGGACAGGGATTCACAGATACGCAGTATTTT.